Reported below is one T cell receptor (beta chain). Clinical histories supplied by participants themselves formed the basis of cohort assignment. Repertoires were generated with immunoSEQ multiplex PCR, while TCRdb's copy carries only in-frame clones and drops some. The sample yields just over 350,000 clones, more than 85% seen once. The CDR3 contains 15 residues. The V and J ends lost 5 bases and 3 bases respectively, with 14 bases between them. CDR1 is LNHNV, CDR2 YYDKDF, per germline (reference sequence). This record belongs to a study of blood T cell repertoires in COVID-19. This receptor was obtained from a woman in her twenties or thirties who had recovered from COVID-19. The chain links TRBV15 to TRBJ1-5, with D tentatively TRBD1 (5 bases). Sequenced input: PBMCs or T cells enriched from blood (not recorded which). CDR3 sequence reads: CATSAGGGYNQPQHF. DNA for the CDR3: TGTGCCACCAGCGCCGGGGGGGGGTACAATCAGCCCCAGCATTTT. Full variable domain (remainder filled in from reference TRBV15 and TRBJ1-5): DAMVIQNPRYQVTQFGKPVTLSCSQTLNHNVMYWYQQKSSQAPKLLFHYYDKDFNNEADTPDNFQSRRPNTSFCFLDIRSPGLGDTAMYLCATSAGGGYNQPQHFGDGTRLSIL.